This T cell receptor (beta chain) is drawn from a study of Graves' ophthalmopathy and Graves' hyperthyroidism. On the study more broadly: Ophthalmopathy absent within 18 months of follow-up marked hyperthyroidism as stable. Study-level results: Ophthalmopathy versus stable hyperthyroidism: 13-signature model gave roughly 88% sensitivity, 70% to 83% specificity.

Investigators amplified TCR beta CDR3 regions from RNA transcripts. Following a first-round RT-PCR that used HTBI primers, a second-round multiplex PCR was carried out. MiXCR, applied by TCRdb to the multiplex PCR reads, yields one record per CDR3 protein. The sample comprises around 1,200,000 distinct CDR3 sequences, 35% to 40% of which are singletons, and approximately 12% rests with the top ten. Of note for this clonotype: As yet, its antigen is unknown.

Diagnosis relied on clinical symptoms, serum thyroxine, TRAb, thyroid ultrasound and orbital computed tomography. Germline-derived CDR1 and CDR2 are ENHRY and SYGVKD. This CDR3 is built from 13 residues. The V end lost 4 bases, the J end lost 0 bases, and 4 bases lay between the germline ends. Sequenced: peripheral blood or thyroid tissue (not recorded which). The genes are TRBV10-3 and TRBJ1-5; no firm D call. This sequence originates from an adult man with Graves' hyperthyroidism. The CDR3, as DNA: TGTGCCATCAGTGGTATTAGCAATCAGCCCCAGCATTTT. This encodes CAISGISNQPQHF.